The T cell receptor (beta chain) described here comes from a study of T-cell memory formation after mild COVID-19 (dated by TCRdb to the early 2020s). Regarding the research as a whole: TCR sequence clusters from the two donors were found to be largely donor specific. Two young, previously healthy adult volunteers, one female and one male, were included in the cohort. In a couple of donors, T-cell clones that expanded and contracted after mild COVID-19 were tracked by sequencing TCRalpha and TCRbeta repertoires over time.

Points on this clonotype: No antigen is known for it. No qualities accompany the bases; no much larger clone lies one base away.

Ficoll-Paque density gradient centrifugation was used to isolate PBMCs. Trimming accounts for 1 base at V and 1 base at J, while the number of junction bases matched to no gene is 3. The CDR3 runs 15 residues from the cysteine to the phenylalanine. CDR3 DNA only is kept here, 45 bases in frame from base 1. CDR1 and CDR2 were assigned from the germline V gene as SGHRS and YFSETQ. TCRdb names Illumina NovaSeq 6000 as the instrument used. TCRalpha and TCRbeta cDNA libraries were constructed by 5'RACE with constant-segment primers, with sample barcodes and unique molecular identifiers being introduced. Trizol reagent was used to extract RNA from every sample. Amplification of the libraries took two PCR steps, and the second step added a second sample barcode plus Illumina TruSeq adapters. Libraries were sequenced on an Illumina NovaSeq with 2 x 150 bp paired-end reads. From the authors' description of their analysis: The reads were demultiplexed and collapsed into UMI-guided consensus sequences using migec v1.2.7. Using mixcr v2.1.11, UMI consensuses were aligned to TRA and TRB V and J templates and then assembled into clonotypes. A clonotype was counted as expanded or contracted only if both edgeR and NoisET called the change significant, with noise models trained on biological replicates. For edgeR calls, the thresholds were a false discovery rate-adjusted p below 0.01 and a log2 fold-change of 1. As an exploratory analysis of dynamics, PCA with hierarchical clustering was applied to max-normalized trajectories of the 1000 most abundant clonotypes. Separately sequenced CD4+ and CD8+ repertoires were used to assign the CD4 or CD8 phenotype of responding clones. TCRdb passed the public sequencing reads through fastp at Q25 and MiXCR, retaining productive beta sequences. Rows matching on CDR3 protein sequence are summarized as one entry with the most common DNA and genes. The V and J calls follow TCRdb's processing rather than the paper's. The sample table contains around 500,000 distinct CDR3 sequences; only one count was recorded for about 20% of them. Over 9% of the sample goes to the ten largest clones.

The study at large found these results: Only a couple of mild cases were covered by the study, and larger cohorts that include severe cases with pre-infection samples were considered necessary. Balanced CD4/CD8 phenotypes were observed for clones contracting from day 15 to 85, whereas a bias towards CD4+ was observed for a second wave of clones expanding from day 15 to 37. Some responding clones were detected in pre-infection memory, which suggested that pre-existing cross-reactive memory T cells had joined the SARS-CoV-2 response. Whether the second-wave clones peaking on day 37 were SARS-CoV-2 specific was not confirmed. Contracting CD4+ clones appeared mostly in the CM and EM memory subsets, whereas CD8+ clones were enriched in EMRA.

The origin of this receptor is an adult woman who had mild COVID-19 (a few samples of this study predate the infection). The sample titles of this study are shuffled in the database, so cell type and time point are left out; the donor was told from shared clones. Recombination joined TRBV5-1 with TRBJ2-3; a stretch of 7 junction bases matches TRBD1. The specimen was PBMCs or a T cell subset sorted from them (not recorded which). For the CDR3, the sequence is CASSLIGGGTDTQYF. The nucleotide sequence reads as follows: TGCGCCAGCAGCTTGATAGGGGGCGGCACAGATACGCAGTATTTT.